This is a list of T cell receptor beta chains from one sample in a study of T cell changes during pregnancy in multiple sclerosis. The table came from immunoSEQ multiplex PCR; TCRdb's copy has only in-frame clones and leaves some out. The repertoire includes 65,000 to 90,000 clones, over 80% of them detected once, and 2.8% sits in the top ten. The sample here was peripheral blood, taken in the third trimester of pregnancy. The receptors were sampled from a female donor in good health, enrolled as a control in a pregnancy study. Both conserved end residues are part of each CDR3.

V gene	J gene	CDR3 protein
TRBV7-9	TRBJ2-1	CASSSGLANEQFF
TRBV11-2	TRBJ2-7	CASSPLPRAYEQYF
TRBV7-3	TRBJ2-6	CASSLQLTGSSGANVLTF
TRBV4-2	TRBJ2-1	CASSQDRGGLYNEQFF
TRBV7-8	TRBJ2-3	CAIQADTQYF
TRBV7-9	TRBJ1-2	CASSQTGTLDGYTF
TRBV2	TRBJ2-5	CASTQVLAVQYF
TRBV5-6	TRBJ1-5	CASSESPGNQPQHF
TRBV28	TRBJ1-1	CATIRTGRAFF
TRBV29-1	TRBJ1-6	CSAGTGDSPLHF
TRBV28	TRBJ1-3	CASRPTVPSSGNTIYF
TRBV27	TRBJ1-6	CASSSGLISPLHF
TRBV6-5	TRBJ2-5	CASRWGGAETQYF
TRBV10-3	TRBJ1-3	CATGSASSGNTIYF
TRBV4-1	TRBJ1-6	CASSQPRMAGSNNSPLHF
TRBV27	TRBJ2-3	CASSLRAPGLGYTDTQYF
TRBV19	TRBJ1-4	CASRSMGQPTNEKLFF
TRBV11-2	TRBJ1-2	CASSPWTGISYGYTF
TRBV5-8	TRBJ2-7	CASSLVLSLSYEQYF
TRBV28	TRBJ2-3	CASAPPGTVDTDTQYF
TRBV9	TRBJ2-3	CASSNGISTDTQYF
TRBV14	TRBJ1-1	CASSPYRSGGTEAFF
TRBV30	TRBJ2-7	CAWSLPGLNSYEQYF
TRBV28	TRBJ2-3	CASSFSGWGTDTQYF
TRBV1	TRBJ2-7	CTSSPRPSGTSGPLRSYEQYF
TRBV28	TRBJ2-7	CASSPTGIYEQYF
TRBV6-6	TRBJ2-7	CASSHRDRGAYEQYF
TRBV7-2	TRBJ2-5	CASSPRLSGETQYF
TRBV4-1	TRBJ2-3	CASGPTGASTDTQYF
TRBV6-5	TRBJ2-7	CASSSSGTSYEQYF
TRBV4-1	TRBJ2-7	CASRGPQEQYF
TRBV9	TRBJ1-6	CASSAQGAPHNSPLHF
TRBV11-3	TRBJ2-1	CASSSGTSGRAGEQFF
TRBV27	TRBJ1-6	CASSLLAGSANSPLHF
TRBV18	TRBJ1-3	CASSEGTVERGRNTIYF
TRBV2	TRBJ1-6	CASTPGTGGADSPLHF
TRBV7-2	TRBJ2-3	CASSLVVGVSTDTQYF
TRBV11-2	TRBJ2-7	CASSIGLVSYEQYF
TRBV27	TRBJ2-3	CASSLGIQGSTDTQYF
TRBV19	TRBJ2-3	CASSIGRVDTQYF
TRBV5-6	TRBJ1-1	CASSFGGPGEAFF
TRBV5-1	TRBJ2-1	CASSWGDSTLGEQFF
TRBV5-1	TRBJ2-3	CASSSAGALTDTQYF
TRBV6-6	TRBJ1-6	CASSDRDRGNSPLHF
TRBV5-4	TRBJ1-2	CASSLVQGGRYTF
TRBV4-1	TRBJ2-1	CASSQVGSGRRNEQFF
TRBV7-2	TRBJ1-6	CASSLVQGANNSPLHF
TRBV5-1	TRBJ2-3	CASSSGGGTDTQYF
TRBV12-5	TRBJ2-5	CASGGTGGRETQYF
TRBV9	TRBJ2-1	CASSAGTRGYNEQFF
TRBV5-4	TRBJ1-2	CASSLDRDYGYTF
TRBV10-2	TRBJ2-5	CASKPHGLVQETQYF
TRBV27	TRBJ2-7	CASSSNPPDSIYEQYF
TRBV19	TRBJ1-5	CVSSRQYSNQPQHF
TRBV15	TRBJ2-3	CATSRDREQANTQYF